The following is a T cell receptor beta chain sequence with its context. Antigen unknown. The germline gene is not matched at one end of the junction; a read error may be the cause. This entry is derived from a study of post-analysis software for immune sequencing data. Study results and caveats: Controls showed lower frequencies than patients for five TRBV segments, and TRBV5-6, TRBV5-1 and TRBV20-1 were among these. F-measure co-clustering was strong for batch-matched samples. Normalized Chao1 diversity was significantly lower in multiple sclerosis patients than in controls.

CDR1 MNHEY and CDR2 SMNVEV come from the germline V gene (reference sequence). CDR3 length: 15 residues. TCR beta libraries were prepared from cDNA with unique molecular identifiers. cDNA molecules numbering roughly 0.5 million came from roughly 0.93 to 9.6 million T cells. Each CDR3 protein is one row after TCRdb ran MiXCR on the PCR reads. The sample contains about 800,000 distinct CDR3 sequences, less than 35% of which appear only once. The source material was blood. The sequence was collected from a girl aged 5-17 years with multiple sclerosis. The chain has TRBV27 and TRBJ2-1; no clear D. This CDR3 is CTSSLRFYSYNEQFF. Here the CDR3 DNA reads TGTACCAGCAGTTTAAGGTTCTACTCCTACAATGAGCAGTTCTTC.